Listed below are T cell receptor beta chains from one sample, sequenced in a study of a mutant IDH1 vaccine in newly diagnosed glioma. These receptors' targets are unknown. TCRdb's table, derived via immunoSEQ multiplex PCR, lists solely in-frame clones and lacks some. The sample holds around 130,000 clones, 80% seen once. The sequencing here drew on PBMCs, taken from a glioma patient whose treatment included an IDH1 peptide vaccine. Receptor source: a man in his forties with glioma. Each CDR3 is given with its conserved first and last residue. Fields, in order: V gene, clone size, D gene, J gene, CDR3 protein, CDR3 DNA. A D gene is named only where the DNA matches it firmly. Size tells how often a clone was seen (once, few, many) or the class of an expanded clone, and some rows leave it out.

V gene: TRBV7-6
clone size: .
D gene: .
J gene: TRBJ2-1
CDR3 protein: CASSLEGTTYNEQFF
CDR3 DNA: TGTGCCAGCAGCTTAGAAGGGACCACCTACAATGAGCAGTTCTTC

V gene: TRBV7-6
clone size: .
D gene: TRBD2
J gene: TRBJ2-1
CDR3 protein: CASSLRTSGTFHNEQFF
CDR3 DNA: TGTGCCAGCAGCCTCCGGACTAGCGGGACCTTCCACAATGAGCAGTTCTTC

V gene: TRBV30
clone size: .
D gene: .
J gene: TRBJ2-7
CDR3 protein: CAWSVRRTSNEQYF
CDR3 DNA: TGTGCCTGGAGTGTCCGGAGGACGTCGAACGAGCAGTACTTC

V gene: TRBV6-1
clone size: .
D gene: TRBD1
J gene: TRBJ1-2
CDR3 protein: CASKDTGGDGYTF
CDR3 DNA: TGTGCCAGCAAGGATACAGGGGGCGATGGCTACACCTTC

V gene: TRBV6-5
clone size: once
D gene: .
J gene: TRBJ1-2
CDR3 protein: CASSYSGRSYGYTF
CDR3 DNA: TGTGCCAGCAGTTACTCGGGGAGGAGCTATGGCTACACCTTC

V gene: TRBV18
clone size: .
D gene: TRBD1
J gene: TRBJ2-1
CDR3 protein: CASSSQGAQGYEQFF
CDR3 DNA: TGTGCCAGCTCATCACAGGGGGCCCAGGGCTATGAGCAGTTCTTC

V gene: TRBV28
clone size: .
D gene: TRBD2
J gene: TRBJ2-1
CDR3 protein: CASRPGLAGGQFF
CDR3 DNA: TGTGCCAGCAGACCGGGACTAGCGGGAGGGCAGTTCTTC

V gene: TRBV4-3
clone size: .
D gene: .
J gene: TRBJ1-1
CDR3 protein: CASSQDRGVDTEAFF
CDR3 DNA: TGCGCCAGCAGCCAAGATAGGGGGGTTGACACTGAAGCTTTCTTT

V gene: TRBV9
clone size: .
D gene: .
J gene: TRBJ1-6
CDR3 protein: CASSADGNSPLHF
CDR3 DNA: TGTGCCAGCAGCGCGGACGGGAATTCACCCCTCCACTTT

V gene: TRBV10-3
clone size: few
D gene: .
J gene: TRBJ2-3
CDR3 protein: CAISHPPVDTQYF
CDR3 DNA: TGTGCCATCAGCCACCCTCCCGTGGATACGCAGTATTTT

V gene: TRBV28
clone size: .
D gene: .
J gene: TRBJ2-5
CDR3 protein: CASSVTGIQETQYF
CDR3 DNA: TGTGCCAGCAGTGTAACAGGGATACAAGAGACCCAGTACTTC

V gene: TRBV7-2
clone size: few
D gene: TRBD2
J gene: TRBJ2-7
CDR3 protein: CASSLEAGRGPLQYF
CDR3 DNA: TGTGCCAGCAGCTTAGAAGCGGGGAGGGGTCCCCTACAGTACTTC

V gene: TRBV12-5
clone size: .
D gene: .
J gene: TRBJ2-5
CDR3 protein: CASGLAGPETQYF
CDR3 DNA: TGTGCTAGTGGTTTGGCCGGGCCAGAGACCCAGTACTTC

V gene: TRBV25-1
clone size: .
D gene: .
J gene: TRBJ2-7
CDR3 protein: CASSGAYEQYF
CDR3 DNA: TGTGCCAGCAGTGGGGCCTACGAGCAGTACTTC

V gene: TRBV5-4
clone size: .
D gene: .
J gene: TRBJ2-7
CDR3 protein: CASRRIRGSGPSEQYF
CDR3 DNA: TGTGCCAGCAGACGGATCAGGGGCTCGGGTCCCTCCGAGCAGTACTTC

V gene: TRBV6-6
clone size: many
D gene: .
J gene: TRBJ1-1
CDR3 protein: CASSYNKDTEAFF
CDR3 DNA: TGTGCCAGCAGTTATAACAAAGACACTGAAGCTTTCTTT

V gene: TRBV7-2
clone size: few
D gene: .
J gene: TRBJ1-1
CDR3 protein: CASSPSWGSTEAFF
CDR3 DNA: TGTGCCAGCAGCCCGTCGTGGGGGTCCACTGAAGCTTTCTTT

V gene: TRBV28
clone size: .
D gene: .
J gene: TRBJ1-1
CDR3 protein: CASSGVNGLTEAFF
CDR3 DNA: TGTGCCAGCAGCGGGGTCAACGGTCTCACTGAAGCTTTCTTT

V gene: TRBV11-3
clone size: .
D gene: .
J gene: TRBJ2-1
CDR3 protein: CASRKGMAGNEQFF
CDR3 DNA: TGTGCCAGCCGAAAGGGCATGGCGGGGAATGAGCAGTTCTTC

V gene: TRBV5-4
clone size: .
D gene: .
J gene: TRBJ2-5
CDR3 protein: CASSSVALEGTQYF
CDR3 DNA: TGTGCCAGCAGCTCCGTAGCTTTGGAGGGGACCCAGTACTTC

V gene: TRBV21-1
clone size: .
D gene: .
J gene: TRBJ1-5
CDR3 protein: CANRNQPQHF
CDR3 DNA: TGTGCCAACCGCAATCAGCCCCAGCATTTT

V gene: TRBV7-8
clone size: .
D gene: TRBD2
J gene: TRBJ2-2
CDR3 protein: CASSPRAGGLTGELFF
CDR3 DNA: TGTGCCAGCAGCCCCAGAGCGGGAGGGCTCACCGGGGAGCTGTTTTTT

V gene: TRBV9
clone size: .
D gene: .
J gene: TRBJ1-2
CDR3 protein: CASSVGKTNYGYTF
CDR3 DNA: TGTGCCAGCAGCGTAGGCAAAACAAACTATGGCTACACCTTC

V gene: TRBV13
clone size: .
D gene: .
J gene: TRBJ2-2
CDR3 protein: CASSSVTGELFF
CDR3 DNA: TGTGCCAGCAGCTCGGTGACCGGGGAGCTGTTTTTT

V gene: TRBV4-3
clone size: .
D gene: .
J gene: TRBJ2-1
CDR3 protein: CASSQSAGVSGEQFF
CDR3 DNA: TGCGCCAGCAGCCAGTCAGCAGGGGTCTCAGGTGAGCAGTTCTTC

V gene: TRBV4-3
clone size: .
D gene: .
J gene: TRBJ1-6
CDR3 protein: CASSQDRGSNSPLHF
CDR3 DNA: TGCGCCAGCAGCCAAGACCGCGGGTCAAATTCACCCCTCCACTTT

V gene: TRBV7-9
clone size: .
D gene: TRBD1
J gene: TRBJ2-1
CDR3 protein: CASSSTGISYNEQFF
CDR3 DNA: TGTGCCAGCAGTTCGACAGGGATCTCCTACAATGAGCAGTTCTTC

V gene: TRBV7-2
clone size: .
D gene: TRBD1
J gene: TRBJ2-4
CDR3 protein: CASSSTGEPALF
CDR3 DNA: TGTGCCAGCAGCTCCACAGGGGAGCCAGCTCTCTTC